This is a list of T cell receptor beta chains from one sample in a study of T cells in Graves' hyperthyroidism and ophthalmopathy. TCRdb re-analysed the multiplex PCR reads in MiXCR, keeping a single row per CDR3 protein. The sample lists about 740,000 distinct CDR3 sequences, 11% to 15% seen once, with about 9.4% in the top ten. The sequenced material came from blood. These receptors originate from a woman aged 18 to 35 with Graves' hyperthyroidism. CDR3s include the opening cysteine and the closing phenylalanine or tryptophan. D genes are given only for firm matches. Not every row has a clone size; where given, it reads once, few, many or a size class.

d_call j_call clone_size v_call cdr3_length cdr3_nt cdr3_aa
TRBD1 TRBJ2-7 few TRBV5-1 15 TGCGCCAGCAGCGGGGGACAGACCCTTTCCTACGAGCAGTACTTC CASSGGQTLSYEQYF
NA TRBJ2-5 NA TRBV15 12 TGTGCCACCAGTGTTCTTATAGGAACCCAGTACTTC CATSVLIGTQYF
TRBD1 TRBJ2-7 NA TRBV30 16 TGTGCCTGGAGTCCCGGGACAGGGGGCGCCGCCTACGAGCAGTACTTC CAWSPGTGGAAYEQYF
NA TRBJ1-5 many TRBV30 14 TGTGCCTGGAGTGTAGCAGTACGTGGCCAGCCCCAGCATTTT CAWSVAVRGQPQHF
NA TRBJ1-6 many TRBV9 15 TGTGCCAGCAGCGTAGAGGTAGGGACGAATTCACCCCTCCACTTT CASSVEVGTNSPLHF
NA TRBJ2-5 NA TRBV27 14 TGTGCCAGTGGGAGGGACAAGGGGCAAGAGACCCAGTACTTC CASGRDKGQETQYF
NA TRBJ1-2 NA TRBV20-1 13 TGCAGTGCTCCGACAGTGGCGGCGAACGGCTACACCTTC CSAPTVAANGYTF
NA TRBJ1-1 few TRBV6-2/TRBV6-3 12 TGTGCCAGCATCTACCCCCCCACTGAAGCTTTCTTT CASIYPPTEAFF
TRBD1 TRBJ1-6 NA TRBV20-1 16 TGCAGTGCTAGACGGACAGGAAGCTCCTATAATTCACCCCTCCACTTT CSARRTGSSYNSPLHF
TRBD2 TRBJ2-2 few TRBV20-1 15 TGCGGTGCTTCCGGGACTAGTGGGGACACCGGGGAGCTGTTTTTT CGASGTSGDTGELFF
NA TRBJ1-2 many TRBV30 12 TGTGCCTGGAGTCCGGACCTGTGGGGCTACACCTTC CAWSPDLWGYTF
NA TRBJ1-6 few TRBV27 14 TGTGCCAGCATGAAGGGGCGGGATAATTCACCCCTCCACTTT CASMKGRDNSPLHF
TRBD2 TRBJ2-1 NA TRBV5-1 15 TGCGCCAGCAGCTTGCCGGGGACTACCTACAATGAGCAGTTCTTC CASSLPGTTYNEQFF
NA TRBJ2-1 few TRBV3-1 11 TGTGCCAGCAGCCAAAACAGGAAGCAGTTCTTC CASSQNRKQFF
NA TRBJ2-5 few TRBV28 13 TGTGCCAGCAGATCAGCTCCACAAGGGACCCAGTACTTC CASRSAPQGTQYF
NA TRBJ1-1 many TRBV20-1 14 TGCAGTGCTAGGGATCCCTGGGGGCGGACTGAAGCTTTCTTT CSARDPWGRTEAFF
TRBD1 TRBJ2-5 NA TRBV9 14 TGTGCCAGCAGCATGCAGGGGGCAGGGGAGACCCAGTACTTC CASSMQGAGETQYF
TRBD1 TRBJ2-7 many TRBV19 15 TGTGCCAGTAGTAGCCGGGACAGATACTCCTACGAGCAGTACTTC CASSSRDRYSYEQYF
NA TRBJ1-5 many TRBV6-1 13 TGTGCCAGCACCAGCCATGGGAATCAGCCCCAGCATTTT CASTSHGNQPQHF
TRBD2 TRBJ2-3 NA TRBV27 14 TGTGCCAGCAAGCTGCGGGGGGTCGGAGATACGCAGTATTTT CASKLRGVGDTQYF
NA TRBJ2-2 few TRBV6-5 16 TGTGCCAGCAGTTGGGAGGGGGCTGGCGCCACCGGGGAGCTGTTTTTT CASSWEGAGATGELFF
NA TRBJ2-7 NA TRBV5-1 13 TGCGCCAGCAGCTTGCGGGGCATCCACGAGCAGTACTTC CASSLRGIHEQYF
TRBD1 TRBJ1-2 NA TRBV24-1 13 TGTGCCACCAGGGCCGGGACAGAATGTGGCTACACCTTC CATRAGTECGYTF
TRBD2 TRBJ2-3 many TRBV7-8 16 TGTGCCAGCAGCTGGGGGAAAGCGGGAGTACGCGATACGCAGTATTTT CASSWGKAGVRDTQYF
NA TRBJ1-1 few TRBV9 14 TGTGCCAGCAGCGTCGGACAGCGGAACACTGAAGCTTTCTTT CASSVGQRNTEAFF
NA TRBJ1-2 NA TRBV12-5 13 TGTGCTAGTGGCAACGCCCCGGCAGAGGGCTACACCTTC CASGNAPAEGYTF
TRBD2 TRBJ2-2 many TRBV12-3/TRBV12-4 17 TGTGCCAGCAGTTTTAGGACTAGCGGGAGGAGTTCGGGGGAGCTGTTTTTT CASSFRTSGRSSGELFF
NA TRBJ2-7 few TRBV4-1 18 TGCGCCAGCAGCCAAGAACCCGCAGGGCCAGGTGGGTTGGCCGAGCAGTACTTC CASSQEPAGPGGLAEQYF